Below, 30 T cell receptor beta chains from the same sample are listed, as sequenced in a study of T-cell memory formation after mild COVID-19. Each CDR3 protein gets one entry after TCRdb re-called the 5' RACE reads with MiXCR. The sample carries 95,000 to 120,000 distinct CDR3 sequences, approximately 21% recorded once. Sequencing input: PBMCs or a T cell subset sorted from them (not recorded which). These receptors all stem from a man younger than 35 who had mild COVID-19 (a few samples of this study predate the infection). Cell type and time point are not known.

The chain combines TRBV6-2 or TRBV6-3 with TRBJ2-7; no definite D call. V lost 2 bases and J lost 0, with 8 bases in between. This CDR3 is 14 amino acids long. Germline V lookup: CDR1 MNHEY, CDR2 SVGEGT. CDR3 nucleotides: TGTGCCAGCAGTTACATTCGGCGCTCCTACGAGCAGTACTTC. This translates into CASSYIRRSYEQYF.

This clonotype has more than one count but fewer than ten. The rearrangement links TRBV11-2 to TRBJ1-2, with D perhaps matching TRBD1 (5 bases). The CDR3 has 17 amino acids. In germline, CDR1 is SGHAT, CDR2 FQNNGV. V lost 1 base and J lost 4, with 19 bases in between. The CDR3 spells CASSLVRPDTGLYGYTF. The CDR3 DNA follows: TGTGCCAGCAGCTTAGTCCGTCCGGACACCGGACTCTATGGCTACACCTTC. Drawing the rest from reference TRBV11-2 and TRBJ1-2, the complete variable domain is EAGVAQSPRYKIIEKRQSVAFWCNPISGHATLYWYQQILGQGPKLLIQFQNNGVVDDSQLPKDRFSAERLKGVDSTLKIQPAKLEDSAVYLCASSLVRPDTGLYGYTFGSGTRLTVV.

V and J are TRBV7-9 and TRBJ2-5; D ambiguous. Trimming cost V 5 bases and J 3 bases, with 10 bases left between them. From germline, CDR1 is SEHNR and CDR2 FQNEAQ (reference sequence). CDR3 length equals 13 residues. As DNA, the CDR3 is TGTGCCAGCAGCCCCACAGCTGAAGAGACCCAGTACTTC. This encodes CASSPTAEETQYF.

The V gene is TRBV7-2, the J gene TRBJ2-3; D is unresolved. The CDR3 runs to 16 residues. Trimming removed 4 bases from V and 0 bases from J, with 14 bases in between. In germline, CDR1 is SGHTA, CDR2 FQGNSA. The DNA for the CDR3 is TGTGCCAGCAGCTGGGTAGGTGGCGTTAGCACAGATACGCAGTATTTT. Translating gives CASSWVGGVSTDTQYF.

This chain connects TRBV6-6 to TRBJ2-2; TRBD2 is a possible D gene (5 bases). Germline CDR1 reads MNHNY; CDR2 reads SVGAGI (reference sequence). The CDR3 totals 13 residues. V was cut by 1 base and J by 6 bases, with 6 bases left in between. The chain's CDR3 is CASSYWGAGELFF. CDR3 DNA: TGTGCCAGCAGTTACTGGGGAGCCGGGGAGCTGTTTTTT.

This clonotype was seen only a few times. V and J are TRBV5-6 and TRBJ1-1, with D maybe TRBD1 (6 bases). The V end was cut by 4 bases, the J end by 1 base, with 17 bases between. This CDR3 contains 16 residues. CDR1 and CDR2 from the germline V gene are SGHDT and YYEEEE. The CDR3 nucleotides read TGTGCCAGCAGCCCGGACAGCGCTCGATCGAACACTGAAGCTTTCTTT. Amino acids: CASSPDSARSNTEAFF. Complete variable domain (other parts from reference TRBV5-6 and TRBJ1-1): DAGVTQSPTHLIKTRGQQVTLRCSPKSGHDTVSWYQQALGQGPQFIFQYYEEEERQRGNFPDRFSGHQFPNYSSELNVNALLLGDSALYLCASSPDSARSNTEAFFGQGTRLTVV.

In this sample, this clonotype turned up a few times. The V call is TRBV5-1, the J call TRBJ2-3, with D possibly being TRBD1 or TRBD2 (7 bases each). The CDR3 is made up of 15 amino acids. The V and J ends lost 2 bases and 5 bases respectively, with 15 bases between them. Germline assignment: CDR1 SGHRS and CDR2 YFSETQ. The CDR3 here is CASSFRGGLEDTQYF. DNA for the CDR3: TGCGCCAGCAGCTTCAGGGGGGGTTTGGAAGATACGCAGTATTTT.

CDR3 nucleotide sequence: TGTGCCAGCAAATTCTCAGGATCTAACTATGGCTACACCTTC. Its protein is CASKFSGSNYGYTF. V and J are TRBV27 and TRBJ1-2; no definite D call. Germline CDR1 reads MNHEY; CDR2 reads SMNVEV (reference sequence). The V end was cut by 7 bases, the J end by 0 bases, with 12 bases between. The length of the CDR3 is 14 residues.

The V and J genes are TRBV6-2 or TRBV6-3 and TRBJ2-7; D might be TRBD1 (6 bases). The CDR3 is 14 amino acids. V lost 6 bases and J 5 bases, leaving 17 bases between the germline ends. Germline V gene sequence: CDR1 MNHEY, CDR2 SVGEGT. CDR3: CASRPPTGPHEQYV. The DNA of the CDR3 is TGTGCCAGCAGACCCCCGACAGGTCCTCACGAGCAGTACGTC.

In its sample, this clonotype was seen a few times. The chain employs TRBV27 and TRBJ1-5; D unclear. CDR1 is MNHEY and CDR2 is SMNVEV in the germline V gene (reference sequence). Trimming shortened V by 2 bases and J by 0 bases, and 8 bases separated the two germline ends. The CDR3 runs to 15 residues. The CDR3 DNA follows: TGTGCCAGCAGTTTAGGCGGGGTTAGCAATCAGCCCCAGCATTTT. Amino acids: CASSLGGVSNQPQHF.

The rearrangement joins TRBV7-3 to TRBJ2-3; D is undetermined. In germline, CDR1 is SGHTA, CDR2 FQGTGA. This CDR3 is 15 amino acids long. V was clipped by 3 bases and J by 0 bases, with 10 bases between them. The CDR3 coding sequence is TGTGCCAGCAGCTTCAAAGCCTACAGCACAGATACGCAGTATTTT. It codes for CASSFKAYSTDTQYF.

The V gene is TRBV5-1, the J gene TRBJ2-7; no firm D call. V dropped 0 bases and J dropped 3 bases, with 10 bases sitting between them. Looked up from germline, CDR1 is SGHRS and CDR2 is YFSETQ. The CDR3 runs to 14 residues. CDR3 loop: CASSLAQEIYEQYF. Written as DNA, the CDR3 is TGCGCCAGCAGCTTGGCTCAGGAGATCTACGAGCAGTACTTC.

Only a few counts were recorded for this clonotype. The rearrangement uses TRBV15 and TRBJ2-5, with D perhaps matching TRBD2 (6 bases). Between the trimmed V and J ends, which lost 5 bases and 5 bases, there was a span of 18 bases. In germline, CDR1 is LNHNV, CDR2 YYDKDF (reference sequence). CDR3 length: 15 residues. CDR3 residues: CATSLLSVSGETQYF. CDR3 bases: TGTGCCACCAGCCTCCTTTCGGTCAGCGGGGAGACCCAGTACTTC.

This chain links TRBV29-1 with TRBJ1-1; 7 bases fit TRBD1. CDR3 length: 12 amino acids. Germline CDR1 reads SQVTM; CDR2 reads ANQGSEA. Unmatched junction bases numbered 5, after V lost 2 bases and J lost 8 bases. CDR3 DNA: TGCAGCGTTGAAATATGGACAGGCGAAGCTTTCTTT. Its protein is CSVEIWTGEAFF.

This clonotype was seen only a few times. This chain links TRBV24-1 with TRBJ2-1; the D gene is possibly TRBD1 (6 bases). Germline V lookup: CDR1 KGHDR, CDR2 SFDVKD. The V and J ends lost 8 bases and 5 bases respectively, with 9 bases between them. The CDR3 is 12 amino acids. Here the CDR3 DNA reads TGTGCCACCATGGCAGGGGACAATGAGCAGTTCTTC. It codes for CATMAGDNEQFF.

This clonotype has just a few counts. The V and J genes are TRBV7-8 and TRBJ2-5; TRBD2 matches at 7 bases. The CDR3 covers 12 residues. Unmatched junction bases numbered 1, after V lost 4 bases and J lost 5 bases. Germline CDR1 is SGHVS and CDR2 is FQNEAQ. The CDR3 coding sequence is TGTGCCAGCAGCTCCGGGGGGGAGACCCAGTACTTC. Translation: CASSSGGETQYF.

The CDR3 DNA sequence: TGTGCCAGCAGTTACATTTTGACAGAGTATAGCAATCAGCCCCAGCATTTT. It specifies CASSYILTEYSNQPQHF. V and J are TRBV6-2 or TRBV6-3 and TRBJ1-5, with TRBD1 as a possible D gene (5 bases). V lost 2 bases and J lost 0, with 14 bases in between. In germline, CDR1 is MNHEY, CDR2 SVGEGT. There are 17 residues in the CDR3.

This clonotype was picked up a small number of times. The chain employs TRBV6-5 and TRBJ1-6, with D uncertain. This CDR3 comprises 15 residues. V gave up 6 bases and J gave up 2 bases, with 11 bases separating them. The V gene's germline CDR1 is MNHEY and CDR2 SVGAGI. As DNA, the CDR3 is TGTGCCAGCAGGCGACCGATAGCCTATAATTCACCCCTCCACTTT. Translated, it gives CASRRPIAYNSPLHF.

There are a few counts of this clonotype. The CDR3 is CATSSRGFFLNEQFF. CDR3 DNA sequence: TGTGCCACCAGCAGCAGGGGATTCTTTCTGAATGAGCAGTTCTTC. The chain joins TRBV15 to TRBJ2-1, with D tentatively TRBD1 (6 bases). V was clipped by 3 bases and J by 7 bases, with 16 bases between them. Germline V lookup: CDR1 LNHNV, CDR2 YYDKDF (reference sequence). The CDR3 is made up of 15 amino acids.

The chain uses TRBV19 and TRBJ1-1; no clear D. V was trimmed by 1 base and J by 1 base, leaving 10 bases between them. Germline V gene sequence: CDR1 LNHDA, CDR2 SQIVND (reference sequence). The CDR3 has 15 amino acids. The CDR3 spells CASSIGGVGNTEAFF. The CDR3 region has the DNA TGTGCCAGTAGTATAGGCGGGGTCGGGAACACTGAAGCTTTCTTT.

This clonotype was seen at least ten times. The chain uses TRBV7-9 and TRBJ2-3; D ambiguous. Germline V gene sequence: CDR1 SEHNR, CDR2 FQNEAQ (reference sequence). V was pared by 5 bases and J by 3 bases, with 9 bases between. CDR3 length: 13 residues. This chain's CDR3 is CASSPTTTDTQYF. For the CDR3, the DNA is TGTGCCAGCAGCCCGACAACGACAGATACGCAGTATTTT. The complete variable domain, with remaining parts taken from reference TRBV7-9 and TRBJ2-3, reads DTGVSQNPRHKITKRGQNVTFRCDPISEHNRLYWYRQTLGQGPEFLTYFQNEAQLEKSRLLSDRFSAERPKGSFSTLEIQRTEQGDSAMYLCASSPTTTDTQYFGPGTRLTVL.

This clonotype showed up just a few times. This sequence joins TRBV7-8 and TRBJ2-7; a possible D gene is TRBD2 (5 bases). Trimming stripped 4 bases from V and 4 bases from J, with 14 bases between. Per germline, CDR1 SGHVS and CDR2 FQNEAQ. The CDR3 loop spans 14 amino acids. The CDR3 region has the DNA TGTGCCAGCAGCTCGATCGGGATGAGGTACGAGCAGTACTTC. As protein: CASSSIGMRYEQYF.

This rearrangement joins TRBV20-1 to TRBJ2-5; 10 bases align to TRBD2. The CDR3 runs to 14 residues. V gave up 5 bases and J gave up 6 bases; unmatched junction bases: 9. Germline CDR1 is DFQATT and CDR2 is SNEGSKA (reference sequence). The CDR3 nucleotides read TGCAGTGCTCTAATCCTAGCGGGGGCAAAGACCCAGTACTTC. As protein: CSALILAGAKTQYF.

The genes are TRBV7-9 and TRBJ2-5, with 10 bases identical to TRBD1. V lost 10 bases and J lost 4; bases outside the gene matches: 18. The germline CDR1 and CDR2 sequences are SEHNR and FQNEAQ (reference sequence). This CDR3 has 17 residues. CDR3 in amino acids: CATRQPRQGASGETQYF. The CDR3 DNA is TGTGCCACCCGACAACCCAGACAGGGGGCGTCTGGAGAGACCCAGTACTTC. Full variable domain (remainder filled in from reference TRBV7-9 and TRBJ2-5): DTGVSQNPRHKITKRGQNVTFRCDPISEHNRLYWYRQTLGQGPEFLTYFQNEAQLEKSRLLSDRFSAERPKGSFSTLEIQRTEQGDSAMYLCATRQPRQGASGETQYFGPGTRLLVL.

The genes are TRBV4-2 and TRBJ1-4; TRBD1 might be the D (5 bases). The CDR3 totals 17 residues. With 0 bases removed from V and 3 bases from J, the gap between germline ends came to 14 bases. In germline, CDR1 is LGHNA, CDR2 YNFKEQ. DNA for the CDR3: TGTGCCAGCAGCCAAGATTTCCCCTGGGGGTCTAATGAAAAACTGTTTTTT. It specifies CASSQDFPWGSNEKLFF.

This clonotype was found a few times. CDR3 sequence reads: CASSHDTGAPDTGELFF. DNA for the CDR3: TGCGCCAGCAGCCATGACACAGGGGCCCCGGACACCGGGGAGCTGTTTTTT. The V gene is TRBV4-1, the J gene TRBJ2-2, with 7 positions matching TRBD1. V was pared by 3 bases and J by 3 bases, with 10 bases of the junction left unmatched. The CDR3 has 17 amino acids. Germline CDR1 is MGHRA and CDR2 is YSYEKL.

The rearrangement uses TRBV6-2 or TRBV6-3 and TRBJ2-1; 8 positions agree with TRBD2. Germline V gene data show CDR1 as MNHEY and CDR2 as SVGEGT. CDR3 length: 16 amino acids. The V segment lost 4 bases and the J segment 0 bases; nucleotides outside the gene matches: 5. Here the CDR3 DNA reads TGTGCCAGCAGTTTCTGGAGCGGGAGCTCCTACAATGAGCAGTTCTTC. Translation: CASSFWSGSSYNEQFF.

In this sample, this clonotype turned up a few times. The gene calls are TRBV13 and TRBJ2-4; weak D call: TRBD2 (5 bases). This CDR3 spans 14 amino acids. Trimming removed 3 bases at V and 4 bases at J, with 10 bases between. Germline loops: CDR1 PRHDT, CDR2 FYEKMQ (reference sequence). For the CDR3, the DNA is TGTGCCAGCAGCTTGGAAGGGAGTAAAAACATTCAGTACTTC. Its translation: CASSLEGSKNIQYF.

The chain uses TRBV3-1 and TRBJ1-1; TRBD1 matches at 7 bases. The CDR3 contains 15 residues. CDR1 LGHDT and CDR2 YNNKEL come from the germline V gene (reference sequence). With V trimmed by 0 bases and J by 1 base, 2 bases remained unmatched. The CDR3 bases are TGTGCCAGCAGCCAAGACCGGACAGGGAACACTGAAGCTTTCTTT. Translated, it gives CASSQDRTGNTEAFF.

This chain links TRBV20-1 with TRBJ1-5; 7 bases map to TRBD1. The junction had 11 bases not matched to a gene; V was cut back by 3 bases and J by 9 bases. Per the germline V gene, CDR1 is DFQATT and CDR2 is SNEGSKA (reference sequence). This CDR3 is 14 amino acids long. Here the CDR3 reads CSASRTTGSGPQHF. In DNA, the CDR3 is TGCAGTGCTAGCCGCACGACAGGGAGTGGGCCCCAGCATTTT.